What follows are 29 T cell receptor beta chains derived from one specimen sequenced in a study of low-dose radiotherapy and immunotherapy resistance in tumors. TRAV- and TRBV-specific primers, spanning alpha and beta chains, primed first-strand cDNA. It was with a constant-region primer and a V-primer adapter that TCRs were amplified over approximately 20 PCR cycles. TCRdb used MiXCR to reprocess the reads, holding one entry per CDR3 protein. Of tens of thousands of distinct CDR3 sequences listed, 20% to 25% are singletons. Time point: after trial treatment. Treatment denoted: LDRT plus nivolumab, ipilimumab, low-dose cyclophosphamide and aspirin (RACIN trial). Sequenced material: PBMCs, taken after low-dose radiotherapy plus immunotherapy. Receptors were obtained from a female donor with ovarian cancer.

There are many counts of this clonotype. The J gene is TRBJ2-1, the V gene TRBV14; 9 bases line up with TRBD2. V shed 1 base, J shed 9 bases, and the junction held 13 bases outside the gene matches. CDR1 SGHDN and CDR2 FVKESK come from the germline V gene. This CDR3 has 17 amino acids. The CDR3 DNA sequence: TGTGCCAGCAGCCAAGTACCCTGGGCGGGAGGGCCAGGTGAGCAGTTCTTC. Its protein product is CASSQVPWAGGPGEQFF.

The rearrangement uses TRBV27 and TRBJ2-1, with 14 nucleotides matching TRBD2. Germline V gene sequence: CDR1 MNHEY, CDR2 SMNVEV (reference sequence). Trimming took 5 bases from V and 2 from J; bases not matched to a gene: 11. CDR3 size: 19 residues. The CDR3 sequence is CASSVSGLAGAFPYNEQFF. The CDR3, as DNA: TGTGCCAGCAGTGTCTCGGGACTAGCGGGAGCCTTTCCCTACAATGAGCAGTTCTTC.

This clonotype was picked up many times. The chain has TRBV14 and TRBJ2-5; D gene ambiguous. CDR1 and CDR2 (germline): SGHDN, FVKESK. Trimming took 3 bases from V and 5 from J, leaving 10 bases between them. This CDR3 comprises 13 residues. CDR3 nucleotides: TGTGCCAGCAGCCATCTAGTTTCTGAGACCCAGTACTTC. Translation gives CASSHLVSETQYF.

This clonotype was seen at least ten times. This chain uses TRBV5-1 with TRBJ2-3, with 11 bases identical to TRBD2. Germline CDR1 SGHRS, CDR2 YFSETQ. This CDR3 comprises 16 residues. V was pared by 4 bases and J by 2 bases, with 6 bases of the junction left unmatched. The CDR3 nucleotides are TGCGCCAGCAGCCTACTAGCGGGGGAGATCACAGATACGCAGTATTTT. Translation: CASSLLAGEITDTQYF. The full variable domain, with the rest looked up from reference TRBV5-1 and TRBJ2-3, is KAGVTQTPRYLIKTRGQQVTLSCSPISGHRSVSWYQQTPGQGLQFLFEYFSETQRNKGNFPGRFSGRQFSNSRSEMNVSTLELGDSALYLCASSLLAGEITDTQYFGPGTRLTVL.

This clonotype was observed at least ten times. V is TRBV2 and J is TRBJ1-2, with a weak D call TRBD1 (6 bases). Germline assignment: CDR1 SNHLY and CDR2 FYNNEI. V was clipped by 2 bases and J by 0 bases, with 16 bases between them. The CDR3 has 17 amino acids. The CDR3 coding sequence is TGTGCCAGCAGTGAAAGGGTCGCGGGACAAGCTAACTATGGCTACACCTTC. It translates to CASSERVAGQANYGYTF.

In its sample, this clonotype was seen many times. The chain couples TRBV5-4 to TRBJ1-3; 8 bases fit TRBD1. This CDR3 region has 14 residues. Per germline, CDR1 SGHNT and CDR2 YYREEE (reference sequence). Trimming removed 4 bases from V and 4 bases from J; junction bases left unmatched: 4. CDR3 amino acids: CASSGRGPGNTIYF. In DNA form, the CDR3 reads TGTGCCAGCAGCGGCAGGGGGCCCGGAAACACCATATATTTT.

This clonotype was found many times. This chain joins TRBV6-5 and TRBJ2-5, with TRBD1 as a possible D gene (5 bases). The CDR3 has 15 residues. Trimming stripped 0 bases from V and 6 bases from J, with 14 bases between. CDR1 MNHEY and CDR2 SVGAGI come from the germline V gene. CDR3 DNA sequence: TGTGCCAGCAGTTACTCTAGGGGATTCTTGAAGACCCAGTACTTC. Residues: CASSYSRGFLKTQYF.

This clonotype was seen ten or more times. The chain couples TRBV20-1 to TRBJ2-3; D may be TRBD1 or TRBD2 (6 bases each). The CDR3 runs 14 residues. V was trimmed by 3 bases and J by 4 bases, leaving 14 bases between them. Germline CDR1 reads DFQATT; CDR2 reads SNEGSKA (reference sequence). The CDR3 DNA reads TGCAGTGCTAGTGTAAGGGGGGAGGCAGATACGCAGTATTTT. It specifies CSASVRGEADTQYF.

This clonotype has a count of ten or more. This sequence joins TRBV2 and TRBJ1-2; 8 bases fit TRBD1. There are 13 residues in the CDR3. Germline CDR1 reads SNHLY; CDR2 reads FYNNEI. Trimming removed 6 bases from V and 8 bases from J; junction bases left unmatched: 8. The CDR3 sequence: CASSSDRERGYTF. CDR3 DNA sequence: TGTGCCAGCAGCTCGGACAGGGAGAGAGGCTACACCTTC.

This clonotype was recorded at least ten times. The chain links TRBV7-2 to TRBJ2-1; D is unresolved. The CDR3 contains 14 residues. The V gene's germline CDR1 is SGHTA and CDR2 FQGNSA. Trimming took 5 bases from V and 0 from J, leaving 8 bases between them. The CDR3 nucleotides are TGTGCCAGCAGCCCGTTACACTCCTACAATGAGCAGTTCTTC. This encodes CASSPLHSYNEQFF.

The chain uses TRBV24-1 and TRBJ2-1; 11 nucleotides agree with TRBD1. The CDR3 contains 16 residues. V lost 2 bases and J lost 6; bases outside the gene matches: 5. CDR1 is KGHDR, CDR2 SFDVKD, per germline. Here the CDR3 reads CATSDWTGGALNEQFF. CDR3 nucleotide sequence: TGTGCCACCAGTGATTGGACAGGGGGCGCGCTCAATGAGCAGTTCTTC.

This clonotype appeared many times. The chain uses TRBV20-1 and TRBJ1-4; tentative D call: TRBD1 (5 bases). CDR1 and CDR2 (germline): DFQATT, SNEGSKA (reference sequence). This CDR3 has 15 amino acids. V was pared by 6 bases and J by 7 bases, with 21 bases between. The DNA of the CDR3 is TGCAGTGCACCCGGGGGGTCCGGGTCGAGTGAAAAACTGTTTTTT. Its protein product is CSAPGGSGSSEKLFF.

CDR3 DNA: TGTGCCAGTAGTATTAGGAGGACAGGGGAATCACCCCTCCACTTT. It translates to CASSIRRTGESPLHF. The V gene is TRBV19, the J gene TRBJ1-6; TRBD1 matches 9 bases. CDR3 length equals 15 residues. Germline V gene lookup returns CDR1 LNHDA and CDR2 SQIVND (reference sequence). V shed 3 bases, J shed 10 bases, and the junction held 7 bases outside the gene matches.

This chain uses TRBV2 with TRBJ2-1, with 10 nucleotides matching TRBD2. The germline CDR1 and CDR2 sequences are SNHLY and FYNNEI. The length of the CDR3 is 13 residues. CDR3 protein: CARAGGSYNEQFF. In DNA form, the CDR3 reads TGTGCGAGAGCGGGAGGGTCTTACAATGAGCAGTTCTTC.

In the case of this clonotype: This is likely an artifact of a read error, given a far larger clone one base away. This sequence joins TRBV6-8 and TRBJ2-1, with a weak D call TRBD2 (6 bases). The V and J ends lost 8 bases and 10 bases respectively, with 24 bases between them. The CDR3 spans 15 residues. Germline CDR1 MNHGY, CDR2 SAAAGT. CDR3 nucleotides: TGTGCCAGCTTCAGAGCGGGTGCGGGCAGCTACGAGCAGTTCTTC. Its translation: CASFRAGAGSYEQFF.

The rearrangement links TRBV20-1 to TRBJ2-5, with 14 bases identical to TRBD2. V shed 6 bases and J 4 bases; nucleotides not matched to a gene: 10. The CDR3 totals 16 residues. Germline V gives CDR1 DFQATT, CDR2 SNEGSKA (reference sequence). In nucleotides, the CDR3 is TGCAGTGCCAGAAGACTAGCGGGAGGGATGGGAGAGACCCAGTACTTC. Translating it yields CSARRLAGGMGETQYF.

This clonotype occurred many times. The V and J genes are TRBV11-1 and TRBJ2-1; 10 bases are shared with TRBD2. There are 17 residues in the CDR3. Germline assignment: CDR1 SGHAT and CDR2 FQDESV (reference sequence). J lost 4 bases, V lost 5 bases, and 11 bases had no gene match. The CDR3 region is CASSKGAAGGRYNEQFF. In nucleotides, the CDR3 is TGTGCCAGCAGCAAAGGGGCAGCGGGGGGGCGATACAATGAGCAGTTCTTC.

This clonotype was picked up many times. The V call is TRBV11-2, the J call TRBJ1-2; TRBD1 might be the D (5 bases). CDR1 SGHAT and CDR2 FQNNGV come from the germline V gene. The CDR3 contains 15 residues. V was clipped by 4 bases and J by 4 bases, with 16 bases between them. The DNA of the CDR3 is TGTGCCAGCAGCTCGATACCAGGGTGGCTCTATGGCTACACCTTC. This codes for CASSSIPGWLYGYTF.

This clonotype was detected ten times or more. The chain is built from TRBV3-1 and TRBJ2-5; TRBD2 matches at 7 bases. Losses at the gene ends were 4 bases for V and 4 bases for J; bases not matched to a gene: 6. The CDR3 has 14 residues. Germline loops: CDR1 LGHDT, CDR2 YNNKEL (reference sequence). CDR3 in DNA: TGTGCCAGCAGCCCCTCCTTAGCGGGAGAGACCCAGTACTTC. Protein: CASSPSLAGETQYF.

This clonotype was seen many times. V usage is TRBV6-6 and J usage is TRBJ2-2; tentatively, D is TRBD1 (5 bases). The CDR3 runs to 14 residues. Trimming stripped 8 bases from V and 2 bases from J, with 12 bases between. The germline V gene encodes CDR1 MNHNY and CDR2 SVGAGI (reference sequence). The CDR3 is CASGSQGNTGELFF. The CDR3, as DNA: TGTGCCAGCGGATCTCAGGGAAACACCGGGGAGCTGTTTTTT.

This chain joins TRBV7-3 and TRBJ2-3; maybe TRBD2 (5 bases). Trimming left V 0 bases short and J 0 bases short, with 10 bases between. Looked up from germline, CDR1 is SGHTA and CDR2 is FQGTGA. The CDR3 loop spans 16 amino acids. For the CDR3, the DNA is TGTGCCAGCAGCTTAACGGGCGGGCCCAGCACAGATACGCAGTATTTT. Its translation is CASSLTGGPSTDTQYF.

The sample holds many counts of this clonotype. The rearrangement joins TRBV28 to TRBJ2-5; 8 bases line up with TRBD2. V trimming: 7 bases; J trimming: 5 bases; junction bases outside the gene matches: 9. Germline V gives CDR1 MDHEN, CDR2 SYDVKM. CDR3 length: 14 amino acids. CDR3 sequence: CASTVRGGLETQYF. The DNA of the CDR3 is TGTGCCAGCACCGTCCGGGGGGGCCTTGAGACCCAGTACTTC.

The chain uses TRBV19 and TRBJ2-7; D is possibly TRBD1 (5 bases). V shed 2 bases and J shed 2 bases, with 13 bases lying between them. This CDR3 is built from 15 residues. Per germline, CDR1 LNHDA and CDR2 SQIVND (reference sequence). The CDR3 is CASSIMQGSTYEQYF. The CDR3 DNA reads as TGTGCCAGTAGTATAATGCAGGGCTCAACCTACGAGCAGTACTTC.

There are many counts of this clonotype. The V and J genes are TRBV6-2 or TRBV6-3 and TRBJ1-5; no clear D gene. V lost 0 bases, J lost 2 bases, and 5 bases lay in between. Per germline, CDR1 MNHEY and CDR2 SVGEGT. This CDR3 spans 14 amino acids. CDR3 in DNA: TGTGCCAGCAGTTACTCTTTTGGCAATCAGCCCCAGCATTTT. As protein: CASSYSFGNQPQHF.

This clonotype has at least ten counts. The V call is TRBV19, the J call TRBJ1-6, with a weak D call TRBD1 (6 bases). The V end was cut by 5 bases, the J end by 4 bases, with 15 bases between. Germline V gives CDR1 LNHDA, CDR2 SQIVND (reference sequence). CDR3 length: 16 residues. CDR3 bases: TGTGCCAGTAGTCTCCTGACAGGAAGATATAATTCACCCCTCCACTTT. It is translated as CASSLLTGRYNSPLHF.

Only a few counts were recorded for this clonotype. The CDR3 nucleotides are TGTGCCAGCAGTTTAAGCCCGGGACAGGGGGGAGGTGAAGCTTTCTTT. It translates to CASSLSPGQGGGEAFF. The chain employs TRBV12-3 or TRBV12-4 and TRBJ1-1; 11 bases fit TRBD1. This CDR3 has 16 amino acids. V was pared by 2 bases and J by 7 bases, with 9 bases of the junction left unmatched.

Many counts were recorded for this clonotype. V is TRBV30 and J is TRBJ1-6; no clear D gene. The V gene's germline CDR1 is GTSNPN and CDR2 SVGIG (reference sequence). The CDR3 is 16 amino acids. The V end lost 1 base, the J end lost 8 bases, and 18 bases lay between the germline ends. The CDR3 DNA is TGTGCCTGGAGTGGGTATCCGGGCGCGCAGGATTCACCCCTCCACTTT. Protein sequence: CAWSGYPGAQDSPLHF.

With regard to this clonotype: A read error is likely here: a far larger clone is one base away. The rearrangement links TRBV13 to TRBJ2-4, with no clear D. V lost 5 bases, J lost 5 bases, and 13 bases lay in between. Germline CDR1 PRHDT, CDR2 FYEKMQ (reference sequence). The length of the CDR3 is 14 residues. The CDR3 region is CASSEYTGQNIQYF. DNA of the CDR3: TGTGCCAGCAGCGAGTACACTGGCCAAAACATTCAGTACTTC.

This clonotype was seen repeatedly, ten times or more. This rearrangement joins TRBV7-8 to TRBJ2-3; 7 bases are a match to TRBD2. The V and J ends lost 5 bases and 1 base, in that order; junction bases with no gene match: 6. CDR3 length: 15 amino acids. From germline, CDR1 is SGHVS and CDR2 FQNEAQ. This chain's CDR3 is CASSGGVLGTDTQYF. DNA for the CDR3: TGTGCCAGCAGCGGGGGGGTACTGGGCACAGATACGCAGTATTTT.